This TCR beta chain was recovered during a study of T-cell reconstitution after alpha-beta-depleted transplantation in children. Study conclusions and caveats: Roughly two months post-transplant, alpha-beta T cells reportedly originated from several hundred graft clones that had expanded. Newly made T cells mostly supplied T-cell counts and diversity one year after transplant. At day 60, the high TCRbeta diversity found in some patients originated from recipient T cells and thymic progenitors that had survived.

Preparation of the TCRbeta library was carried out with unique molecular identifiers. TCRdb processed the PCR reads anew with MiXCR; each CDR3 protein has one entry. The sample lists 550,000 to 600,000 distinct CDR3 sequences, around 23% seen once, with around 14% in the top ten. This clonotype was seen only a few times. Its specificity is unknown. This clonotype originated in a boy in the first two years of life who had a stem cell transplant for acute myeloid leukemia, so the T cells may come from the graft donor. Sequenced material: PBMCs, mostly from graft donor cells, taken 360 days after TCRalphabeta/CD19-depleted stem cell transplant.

The CDR3 sequence: CASSRDRGRAYEQYF. The CDR3 nucleotides read TGCGCCAGCAGCCGGGACAGGGGTAGGGCCTACGAGCAGTACTTC. The J gene is TRBJ2-7, the V gene TRBV4-3, with 10 bases aligning to TRBD1. J was trimmed by 2 bases and V by 4 bases; bases with no gene match: 5. Germline V lookup: CDR1 LGHNA, CDR2 YSLEER. The CDR3 has 15 residues.